The 14 T cell receptor beta chains presented below share a single source sample, sequenced in a study of blood T cell repertoires in COVID-19. The table came from immunoSEQ multiplex PCR; TCRdb's copy has only in-frame clones and leaves some out. In the table there are some 120,000 clones, approximately 90% of which are singletons. The sample comprised peripheral blood. These receptor sequences come from a woman aged 80 or older with acute or convalescent COVID-19.

This chain links TRBV5-1 with TRBJ2-7; 12 bases are shared with TRBD2. V shed 0 bases, J shed 0 bases, and the junction held 4 bases outside the gene matches. Germline V gene sequence: CDR1 SGHRS, CDR2 YFSETQ. The CDR3 has 17 amino acids. The CDR3 DNA follows: TGCGCCAGCAGCTTGGGGACTAGCGGGGTACGCTCCTACGAGCAGTACTTC. This codes for CASSLGTSGVRSYEQYF.

CDR3 DNA: TGTGCCAGCAGTGATGGACAGTCAACTAATGAAAAACTGTTTTTT. It codes for CASSDGQSTNEKLFF. The chain has TRBV7-9 and TRBJ1-4; TRBD1 is a possible D gene (6 bases). In germline, CDR1 is SEHNR, CDR2 FQNEAQ (reference sequence). This CDR3 spans 15 amino acids. The ends were cut back, 6 bases at V and 0 bases at J, with 11 bases in the middle.

This clone was seen only once. The J gene is TRBJ1-1, the V gene TRBV18; 7 nucleotides line up with TRBD1. The V gene's germline CDR1 is KGHSH and CDR2 LQKENI. The CDR3 contains 15 residues. The trim removed 4 bases at V and 0 bases at J, leaving 5 bases unmatched. The CDR3 coding sequence is TGTGCCAGCTCACTTCTGACAGGGTTGAACACTGAAGCTTTCTTT. This sequence encodes CASSLLTGLNTEAFF.

This chain links TRBV4-2 with TRBJ2-2; tentatively, D is TRBD1 (7 bases). V was cut by 4 bases and J by 1 base, with 10 bases left in between. The V gene's germline CDR1 is LGHNA and CDR2 YNFKEQ. The CDR3 loop spans 15 amino acids. CDR3 protein: CASSPGGMNTGELFF. The CDR3 bases are TGTGCCAGCAGCCCAGGGGGGATGAACACCGGGGAGCTGTTTTTT.

This sequence joins TRBV3-1 (or the pseudogene TRBV3-2) and TRBJ2-3; TRBD2 matches at 9 bases. The CDR3 loop spans 16 amino acids. J was trimmed by 0 bases and V by 4 bases; bases with no gene match: 5. CDR1 is LGHDT, CDR2 YNNKEL, per germline (reference sequence). For the CDR3, the DNA is TGTGCCAGCAGCCTGAGCGGGAGGATGAGCACAGATACGCAGTATTTT. The encoded protein is CASSLSGRMSTDTQYF.

This chain uses TRBV20-1 with TRBJ1-1, with 7 bases aligning to TRBD1. The CDR3 spans 11 residues. The junction had 3 bases not matched to a gene; V was cut back by 6 bases and J by 5 bases. The germline V gene has CDR1 DFQATT and CDR2 SNEGSKA (reference sequence). DNA for the CDR3: TGCAGTGCAGGGGGCTGGACTGAAGCTTTCTTT. This gives the protein CSAGGWTEAFF.

The CDR3 loop is CASSRTGGNQPQHF. The CDR3 DNA reads as TGTGCCAGCAGTAGGACAGGGGGCAATCAGCCCCAGCATTTT. V and J are TRBV6-5 and TRBJ1-5; 9 bases fit TRBD1. V lost 5 bases to trimming and J lost 2 bases; unmatched junction nucleotides: 1. The germline V gene has CDR1 MNHEY and CDR2 SVGAGI. The CDR3 is made up of 14 amino acids.

The CDR3 sequence: CASSQTPRGGYTF. As DNA, the CDR3 is TGTGCCAGCAGCCAAACACCCCGCGGAGGCTACACCTTC. The chain couples TRBV3-1 (or the pseudogene TRBV3-2) to TRBJ1-2; D unclear. V lost 2 bases and J lost 8, with 12 bases in between. CDR3 length: 13 residues. Germline values: CDR1 LGHDT, CDR2 YNNKEL (reference sequence).

The rearrangement links TRBV23-1 to TRBJ2-7; a possible D gene is TRBD1 (5 bases). TRBV23-1 is an ORF, and what it does is uncertain. The V end was cut by 4 bases, the J end by 3 bases, with 13 bases between. The CDR3 runs 14 residues. This chain's CDR3 is CASSPSDTYYEQYF. CDR3 in DNA: TGCGCCAGCAGTCCGTCGGACACCTACTACGAGCAGTACTTC.

The chain joins TRBV27 to TRBJ2-3; 11 nucleotides match TRBD1. The junction had 3 bases not matched to a gene; V was cut back by 5 bases and J by 2 bases. CDR1 is MNHEY, CDR2 SMNVEV, per germline (reference sequence). The CDR3 is 15 amino acids. This CDR3 reads CASSGDRGITDTQYF. The CDR3 nucleotides read TGTGCCAGCAGTGGGGACAGGGGGATCACAGATACGCAGTATTTT.

This clone has only one observation. The chain recombines TRBV9 with TRBJ2-1, with TRBD2 matching 13 bases. This CDR3 contains 19 residues. Germline V gene lookup returns CDR1 SGDLS and CDR2 YYNGEE. Trimming at V came to 3 bases and at J to 0 bases, leaving 9 bases not matched to a gene. Written as DNA, the CDR3 is TGTGCCAGCAGCGGGCCGACTAGCGGGGGGCCGAGCTCCTACAATGAGCAGTTCTTC. It codes for CASSGPTSGGPSSYNEQFF.

V is TRBV5-1 and J is TRBJ1-2; no clear D gene. V lost 4 bases to trimming and J lost 7 bases, with 11 bases between them. Germline CDR1 and CDR2: SGHRS and YFSETQ. This CDR3 is 12 amino acids long. The CDR3 nucleotides read TGCGCCAGCAGCGCAAGCAGGATTGGCTACACCTTC. Translating it yields CASSASRIGYTF.

The V and J genes are TRBV12-3 or TRBV12-4 and TRBJ1-2, with D tentatively TRBD1 (6 bases). This CDR3 contains 13 residues. Trimming pared 6 bases from V and 7 bases from J, leaving 15 bases between. As DNA, the CDR3 is TGTGCCAGCAGGCAGGGGTCGGGGGGTGGCTACACCTTC. The encoded protein is CASRQGSGGGYTF.

This clone showed up just a few times. The rearrangement links TRBV7-8 to TRBJ2-7; 11 bases agree with TRBD1. The CDR3 runs to 13 residues. V gave up 4 bases and J gave up 7 bases; unmatched junction bases: 3. Germline V gene data show CDR1 as SGHVS and CDR2 as FQNEAQ. The CDR3 protein is CASSSGTGGEQYF. The DNA of the CDR3 is TGTGCCAGCAGCTCCGGGACAGGGGGAGAGCAGTACTTC.